The following is a T cell receptor beta chain sequence with its context. The data belong to a study of CD8+CD57+ T cells in acquired aplastic anemia. Trimming shortened V by 3 bases and J by 7 bases, and 16 bases separated the two germline ends. The CDR3 runs 15 residues. In germline, CDR1 is ENHRY, CDR2 SYGVKD. Before being chosen for sequencing, patients had shown CD8+CD57+ cell expansion by flow cytometry. The study profiled TCR beta VDJ and CDR3 using genomic DNA as template. TCRdb itself ran the reads through MiXCR, one entry per CDR3 protein. This table holds 160,000 or so distinct CDR3 sequences, roughly 50% found once.

Sequenced material: sorted CD4+, CD8+, or CD8+CD57+ T cells (not recorded which) from PBMCs. The V and J genes are TRBV10-3 and TRBJ2-1; D may be TRBD1 (6 bases). The clonotype originates from a human donor with aplastic anemia. In DNA form, the CDR3 reads TGTGCCATCAGTGATTTGGGGGCCCGCGGGAATGAGCAGTTCTTC. It yields the protein CAISDLGARGNEQFF.